This T cell receptor beta chain was captured in a study of vaccination effects on CD4 cells after COVID-19. Sequencing was performed with immunoSEQ multiplex PCR; in TCRdb, only in-frame clones are kept and a portion is missing. This table has about 59,000 clones, around 80% appearing once. Antigen-specific CD4+ T cells expanded by the ViraFEST assay with viral peptide pools were then sequenced. Researchers isolated CD4+ T cells once approximately eleven days of culture had elapsed. Participants were vaccinated with two doses of either the BNT162b2 or mRNA-1273 vaccine. PBMC were cultured at about 2 million per well with about 10 IU/ml IL-2 and 9 to 10 ug/ml peptides. A half-medium replacement with IL-2 medium was carried out on days 3 and 7. As regards this clone: Its specificity is not known.

With V trimmed by 1 base and J by 8 bases, 9 bases remained unmatched. Germline V gene lookup returns CDR1 SGHVS and CDR2 FQNEAQ. This CDR3 comprises 15 residues. This TCR derives from a human donor who received a COVID-19 vaccine. The chain combines TRBV7-8 with TRBJ2-7; 9 nucleotides line up with TRBD1. Sequences were derived from CD4+ T cells from PBMCs cultured with HCoV-OC43 spike peptides, sampled after COVID-19 vaccination. Subset denoted: HCoV-OC43 spike overlapping peptide pool stimulation. This CDR3 is CASSLVTGGVSQQYV. For the CDR3, the DNA is TGTGCCAGCAGCTTAGTCACAGGGGGCGTCTCTCAGCAGTACGTC.